The 4 T cell receptor beta chains below all came from one sample that was sequenced in a study of blood T cell repertoires in COVID-19. The assay was immunoSEQ multiplex PCR, and TCRdb's table has in-frame clones only and misses some. The sample consists of 380,000 or so clones, approximately 88% of them appearing once. Sample: peripheral blood. Source of these receptors: a man aged 35-49 years with acute or convalescent COVID-19.

This clone has just a few counts. The V and J genes are TRBV7-9 and TRBJ2-7; TRBD2 aligns across 7 bases. Trimming at V came to 7 bases and at J to 6 bases, leaving 6 bases not matched to a gene. The CDR3 has 12 amino acids. The germline V gene encodes CDR1 SEHNR and CDR2 FQNEAQ (reference sequence). CDR3 in amino acids: CASTVGGTEQYF. As DNA, the CDR3 is TGTGCCAGCACCGTCGGGGGGACCGAGCAGTACTTC.

This sequence joins TRBV4-1 and TRBJ1-2; a possible D gene is TRBD1 (5 bases). The CDR3 extends over 16 amino acids. Germline assignment: CDR1 MGHRA and CDR2 YSYEKL. V shed 0 bases and J shed 7 bases, with 18 bases lying between them. As DNA, the CDR3 is TGCGCCAGCAGCCAAGAATTGGGGGGAGGAGTCCGTGGCTACACCTTC. Its translation: CASSQELGGGVRGYTF.

The chain links TRBV6-4 to TRBJ2-5; TRBD1 agrees at 10 bases. With V trimmed by 0 bases and J by 3 bases, 1 base remained unmatched. Per germline, CDR1 MRHNA and CDR2 SNTAGT. The CDR3 extends over 15 amino acids. Written as DNA, the CDR3 is TGTGCCAGCAGTGACTCGGGACAGGGGAAAGAGACCCAGTACTTC. Its translation: CASSDSGQGKETQYF.

This chain links TRBV4-1 with TRBJ1-1, with 7 bases identical to TRBD1. This CDR3 has 16 amino acids. Trimming took 1 base from V and 4 from J; bases not matched to a gene: 9. Germline-derived CDR1 and CDR2 are MGHRA and YSYEKL. The CDR3 DNA follows: TGCGCCAGCAGCCAAGGCCTCCCAGGGGGAAGCACTGAAGCTTTCTTT. It codes for CASSQGLPGGSTEAFF.